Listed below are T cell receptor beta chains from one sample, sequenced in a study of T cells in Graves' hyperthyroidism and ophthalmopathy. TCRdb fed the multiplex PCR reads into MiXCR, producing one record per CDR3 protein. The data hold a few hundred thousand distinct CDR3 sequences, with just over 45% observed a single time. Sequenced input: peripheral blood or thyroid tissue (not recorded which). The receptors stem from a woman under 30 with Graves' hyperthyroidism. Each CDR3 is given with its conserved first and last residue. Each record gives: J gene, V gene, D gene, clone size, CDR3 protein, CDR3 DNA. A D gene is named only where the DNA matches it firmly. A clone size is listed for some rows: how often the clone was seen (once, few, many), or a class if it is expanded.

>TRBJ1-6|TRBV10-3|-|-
CAISPWVAGHNSPLHF
TGTGCCATCAGCCCTTGGGTAGCGGGACACAATTCACCCCTCCACTTT
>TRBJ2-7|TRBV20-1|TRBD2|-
CSARTGTSGTGTYEQYF
TGCAGTGCTAGAACGGGGACTAGCGGGACGGGGACCTACGAGCAGTACTTC
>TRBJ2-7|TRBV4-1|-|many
CASSSDSTRTEQYF
TGCGCCAGCAGCTCCGATTCGACTAGAACCGAGCAGTACTTC
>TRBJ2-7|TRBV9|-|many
CASSVGGGTATYEQYF
TGTGCCAGCAGCGTAGGGGGGGGGACAGCCACCTACGAGCAGTACTTC
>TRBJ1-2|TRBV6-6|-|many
CASRYSQGSYGYTF
TGTGCCAGCAGGTACTCCCAGGGTTCCTATGGCTACACCTTC
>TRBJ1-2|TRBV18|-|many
CASSPSRDYGYTF
TGTGCCAGCTCACCATCCAGGGACTATGGCTACACCTTC
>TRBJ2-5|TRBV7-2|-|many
CASSLVGTLTIETQYF
TGTGCCAGCAGCTTAGTCGGGACTCTCACCATAGAGACCCAGTACTTC
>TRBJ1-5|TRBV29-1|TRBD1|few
CSVEVGGAETQHF
TGCAGCGTTGAAGTAGGGGGCGCGGAGACCCAGCATTTT
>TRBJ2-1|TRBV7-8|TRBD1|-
CASSQDDRGPYNEQFF
TGTGCCAGCAGCCAAGACGACAGGGGGCCCTACAATGAGCAGTTCTTC
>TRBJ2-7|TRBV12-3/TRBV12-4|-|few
CASSPLGGTVDEQYF
TGTGCCAGCAGCCCACTGGGCGGGACAGTCGACGAGCAGTACTTC
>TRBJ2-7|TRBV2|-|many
CASRERVGSSYEQYF
TGTGCCAGCAGAGAAAGGGTCGGAAGCTCCTACGAGCAGTACTTC
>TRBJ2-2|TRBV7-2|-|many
CASSQGLTYGELFF
TGTGCCAGCAGTCAAGGGCTTACCTACGGGGAGCTGTTTTTT
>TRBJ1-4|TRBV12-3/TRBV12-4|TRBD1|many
CASSTGASNEKLFF
TGTGCCAGCAGTACAGGGGCGAGTAATGAAAAACTGTTTTTT
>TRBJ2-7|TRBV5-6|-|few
CASGRDRSEIYEQYF
TGTGCCAGCGGCCGAGACAGAAGCGAAATCTACGAGCAGTACTTC
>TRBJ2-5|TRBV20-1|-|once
CSARSPHETQYF
TGCAGTGCTCGGTCCCCCCACGAGACCCAGTACTTC
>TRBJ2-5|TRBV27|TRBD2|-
CASSFGTSGRVQETQYF
TGTGCCAGCAGTTTCGGGACTAGCGGGAGAGTGCAAGAGACCCAGTACTTC
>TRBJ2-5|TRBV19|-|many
CASSGNQETQYF
TGTGCCAGTAGTGGCAACCAAGAGACCCAGTACTTC
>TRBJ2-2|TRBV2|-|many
CASSEWQGSTGELFF
TGTGCCAGCAGTGAGTGGCAGGGGAGCACCGGGGAGCTGTTTTTT
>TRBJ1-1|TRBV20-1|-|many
CSTPTLAFF
TGCAGTACTCCAACCTTAGCTTTCTTT
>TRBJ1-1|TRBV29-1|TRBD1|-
CSVGGGAATEAFF
TGCAGTGTAGGAGGGGGCGCGGCGACTGAAGCTTTCTTT
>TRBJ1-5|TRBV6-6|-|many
CASVHGGREGPQHF
TGTGCCAGCGTACATGGGGGCCGGGAGGGGCCCCAGCATTTT
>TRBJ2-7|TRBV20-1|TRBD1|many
CSAARQGARYEQYF
TGCAGTGCTGCGCGACAGGGGGCGAGATACGAGCAGTACTTC
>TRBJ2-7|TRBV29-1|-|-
CSVEGRSGYGEQYF
TGCAGCGTTGAAGGCCGCTCAGGCTATGGCGAGCAGTACTTC
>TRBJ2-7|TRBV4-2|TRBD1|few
CASSHWGTGDYEQYF
TGTGCCAGCAGCCATTGGGGGACAGGGGACTACGAGCAGTACTTC